This record covers a single T cell receptor beta chain. No antigen is known for it. The data are from a study of T cell responses to AZD1222 COVID-19 vaccine. Assay used: immunoSEQ multiplex PCR; TCRdb lists only in-frame clones, some missing. This table has approximately 68,000 clones, around 89% appearing once. Study-wide results and caveats: Scientists sampled the repertoires only once the peak T cell response had passed.

This material consisted of peripheral blood, taken 28 days after the second dose of the MenACWY control vaccine. The source is an adult who received the MenACWY meningococcal vaccine as a control.

The CDR3 DNA reads TGTGCCAGCAGTTTAATCCAGGGCACTGAAGCTTTCTTT. This translates into CASSLIQGTEAFF. The chain links TRBV12-3 or TRBV12-4 to TRBJ1-1; maybe TRBD1 (5 bases). V shed 2 bases and J shed 4 bases, with 8 bases lying between them. This CDR3 region has 13 residues.